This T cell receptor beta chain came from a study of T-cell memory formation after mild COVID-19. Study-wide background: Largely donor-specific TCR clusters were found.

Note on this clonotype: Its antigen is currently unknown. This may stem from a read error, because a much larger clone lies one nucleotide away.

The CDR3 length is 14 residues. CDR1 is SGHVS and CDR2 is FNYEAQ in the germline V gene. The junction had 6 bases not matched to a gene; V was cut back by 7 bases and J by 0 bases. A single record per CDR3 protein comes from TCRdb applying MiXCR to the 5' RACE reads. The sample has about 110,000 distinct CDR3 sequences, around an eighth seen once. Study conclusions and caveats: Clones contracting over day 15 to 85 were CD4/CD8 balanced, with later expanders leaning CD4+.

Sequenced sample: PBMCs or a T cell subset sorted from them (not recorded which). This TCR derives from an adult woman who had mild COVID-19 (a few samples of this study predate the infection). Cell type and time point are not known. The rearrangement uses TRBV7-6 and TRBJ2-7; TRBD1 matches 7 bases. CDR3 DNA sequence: TGTGCCAGCATCCCCCGGGACAGCTCCTACGAGCAGTACTTC. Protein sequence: CASIPRDSSYEQYF.